This section outlines one T cell receptor beta chain sequence together with its context. J gave up 1 base and V 7 bases, and 1 base lay outside the gene matches. The CDR3 sequence is 13 residues long. The germline V gene encodes CDR1 MNHEY and CDR2 SVGAGI. This entry belongs to a study of shared clonotypes between healthy human individuals. Method: immunoSEQ multiplex PCR; TCRdb's copy keeps in-frame clones and lacks some. Here the sample spans around 2,000,000 clones, roughly 94% being singletons. Material: naive CD4+ T cells sorted from blood. The sample's subset: CD45RA+ positively selected. The chain recombines TRBV6-5 with TRBJ1-1, with TRBD1 identical over 9 bases. The clonotype originates from a man in his late teens or twenties in good health. The CDR3: CASKDRGNTEAFF. The CDR3 nucleotides read TGTGCCAGCAAGGACAGGGGGAACACTGAAGCTTTCTTT.